This TCR beta chain was retrieved from a study of shared clonotypes between healthy human individuals. This CDR3 is built from 13 residues. V was trimmed by 5 bases and J by 9 bases, leaving 14 bases between them. The germline V gene encodes CDR1 SEHNR and CDR2 FQNEAQ (reference sequence). Sequenced by immunoSEQ multiplex PCR; TCRdb stores in-frame clones only, minus some. The sample lists under 2,500,000 clones; around 95% were seen once. The sequencing sample was made of naive CD4+ T cells sorted from blood. As to subset: CD45RA+ positively selected. J is TRBJ1-5 and V is TRBV7-9, with D maybe TRBD1 (5 bases). The sequence derives from a man between 18 and 29 years old in good health. Here the CDR3 reads CASSPEGQRPQHF. CDR3 in DNA: TGTGCCAGCAGCCCCGAGGGGCAGAGGCCCCAGCATTTT.